One and the same sample provided the 5 T cell receptor beta chains below, sequenced in a study of cytotoxic CD8 clonotypes in ibrutinib-treated CLL. Profiling relied on immunoSEQ multiplex PCR, and the TCRdb table lists in-frame clones only, not all of them. The table shows roughly 190,000 clones, with 72% occurring only once. Source: PBMCs, taken after 24 months of ibrutinib treatment. Receptor source: a human donor with chronic lymphocytic leukemia.

This rearrangement joins TRBV5-1 to TRBJ2-3; D perhaps matches TRBD1 (6 bases). V was cut by 1 base and J by 6 bases, with 12 bases left in between. CDR3 size: 14 residues. Germline V gives CDR1 SGHRS, CDR2 YFSETQ. CDR3 nucleotide sequence: TGCGCCAGCAGCTTGTTATCCGACAGGGATACGCAGTATTTT. Protein: CASSLLSDRDTQYF.

The J gene is TRBJ2-7, the V gene TRBV28; D remains unclear. This CDR3 contains 13 residues. Germline-derived CDR1 and CDR2 are MDHEN and SYDVKM. Trimming removed 5 bases at V and 5 bases at J, with 13 bases between. In nucleotides, the CDR3 is TGTGCCAGCAGTACCCCCGGAAGGGACGAGCAGTACTTC. This sequence encodes CASSTPGRDEQYF.

The chain links TRBV6-5 to TRBJ2-5; unclear D gene. The CDR3 contains 12 residues. V shed 4 bases and J shed 4 bases, with 7 bases lying between them. Germline V lookup: CDR1 MNHEY, CDR2 SVGAGI. For the CDR3, the DNA is TGTGCCAGCAGTTTTGGGCGAGAGACCCAGTACTTC. Its protein is CASSFGRETQYF.

V and J are TRBV7-3 and TRBJ2-7; 12 bases align to TRBD2. The trim removed 5 bases at V and 3 bases at J, leaving 5 bases unmatched. The CDR3 is 15 amino acids. Germline V gives CDR1 SGHTA, CDR2 FQGTGA. CDR3 sequence: CASSPTSGGYYEQYF. The CDR3 nucleotides read TGTGCCAGCAGCCCGACTAGCGGGGGATACTACGAGCAGTACTTC.

This rearrangement joins TRBV4-3 to TRBJ2-7; 14 positions match TRBD2. CDR1 and CDR2 from the germline V gene are LGHNA and YSLEER. The CDR3 spans 17 residues. Losses at the gene ends were 0 bases for V and 3 bases for J; bases not matched to a gene: 4. CDR3 nucleotide sequence: TGCGCCAGCAGCCAAGACCGGGGACTAGCGGGAGTCTACGAGCAGTACTTC. Its translation is CASSQDRGLAGVYEQYF.